This TCR beta chain was captured in a study of T cell responses to AZD1222 COVID-19 vaccine. This clone was detected only a few times. Its matching antigen is unknown. Sequencing used immunoSEQ multiplex PCR; TCRdb keeps in-frame clones, though not all of them. This repertoire shows around 63,000 clones, 85% found once; its top ten account for roughly 19%. This CDR3 has 16 residues. Germline V gene sequence: CDR1 MNHEY, CDR2 SVGAGI. V shed 2 bases, J shed 6 bases, and the junction held 8 bases outside the gene matches. Findings and limits, study-wide: Recipients of AZD1222 seropositive at baseline numbered only 6 or 7. When two AZD1222 doses had been given, Spike-specific TCR breadth and depth rose. Clonal diversity was possibly underestimated, and the donors were mostly white British, with more females.

The TCR comes from an adult in good health. Sample: peripheral blood, taken on day 0 of AZD1222 vaccination. The gene calls are TRBV6-5 and TRBJ1-4, with TRBD1 matching over 8 bases. CDR3 amino acids: CASSYAGTGGYEKLFF. The CDR3 nucleotides read TGTGCCAGCAGTTACGCCGGGACAGGAGGCTATGAAAAACTGTTTTTT.